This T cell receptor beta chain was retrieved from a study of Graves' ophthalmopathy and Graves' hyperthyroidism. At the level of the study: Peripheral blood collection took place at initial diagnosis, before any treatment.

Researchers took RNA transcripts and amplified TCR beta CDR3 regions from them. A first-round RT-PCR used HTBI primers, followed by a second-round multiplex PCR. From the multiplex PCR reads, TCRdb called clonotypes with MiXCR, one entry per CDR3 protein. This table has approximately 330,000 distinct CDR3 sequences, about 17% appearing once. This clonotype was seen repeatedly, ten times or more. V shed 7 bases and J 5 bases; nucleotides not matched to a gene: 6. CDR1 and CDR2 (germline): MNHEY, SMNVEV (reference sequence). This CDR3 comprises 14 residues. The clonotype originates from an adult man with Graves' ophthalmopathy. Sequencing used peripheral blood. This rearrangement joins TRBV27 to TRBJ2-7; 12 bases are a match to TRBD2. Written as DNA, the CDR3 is TGTGCCAGCAACACACTAGCGGGAGGCAACGAGCAGTACTTC. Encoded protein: CASNTLAGGNEQYF.